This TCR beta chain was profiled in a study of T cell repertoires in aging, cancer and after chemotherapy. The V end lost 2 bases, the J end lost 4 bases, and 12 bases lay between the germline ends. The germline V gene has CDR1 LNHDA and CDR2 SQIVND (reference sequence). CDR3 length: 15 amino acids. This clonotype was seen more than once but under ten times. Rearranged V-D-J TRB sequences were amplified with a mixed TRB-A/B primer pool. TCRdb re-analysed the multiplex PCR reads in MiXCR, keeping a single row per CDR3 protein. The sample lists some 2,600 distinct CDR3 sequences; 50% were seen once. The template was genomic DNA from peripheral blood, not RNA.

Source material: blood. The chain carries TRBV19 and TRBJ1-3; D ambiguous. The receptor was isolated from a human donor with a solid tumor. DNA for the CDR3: TGTGCCAGTAGTATAAAGGAAAGAGCGGGAAACACCATATATTTT. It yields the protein CASSIKERAGNTIYF.